The sequence of this T cell receptor beta chain was determined in a study of vaccination effects on CD4 cells after COVID-19. Study-level background: Either the BNT162b2 or mRNA-1273 vaccine was given to participants in two doses.

Before sequencing, viral peptide pools were used by the ViraFEST assay to expand antigen-specific CD4+ T cells. Culture proceeded for more than nine days, and CD4+ T cells were then isolated. Prior SARS-CoV-2 infection was absent in the vaccine recipients, as shown by negative nucleocapsid antibodies. Each culture had half its medium swapped for IL-2 medium on days 3 and 7. Study conclusions and caveats: Vaccine- and infection-induced clones showed marked clonal contraction late following vaccination. Small numbers of convalescent patients limited the study. It also lacked early post-infection timepoints.

Regarding this clone: Its antigen is unidentified.

Clones were read by immunoSEQ multiplex PCR, and TCRdb kept only the in-frame ones, dropping some. Among under 55,000 clones listed, more than 70% were seen once. The CDR3 spans 14 residues. CDR1 is SGHRS and CDR2 is YFSETQ in the germline V gene. V gave up 0 bases and J gave up 2 bases, with 5 bases separating them. V gene TRBV5-1 combines with J gene TRBJ1-4; D might be TRBD1 (5 bases). This TCR was sampled from a human donor who received a COVID-19 vaccine. Sequencing used CD4+ T cells from PBMCs cultured with HCoV-OC43 spike peptides, obtained before COVID-19 vaccination. Subset here: HCoV-OC43 spike overlapping peptide pool stimulation. CDR3 nucleotides: TGCGCCAGCAGCTTGGGGGGGACTAATGAAAAACTGTTTTTT. It specifies CASSLGGTNEKLFF.